The 5 T cell receptor beta chains below come from one sample, sequenced in a study of shared clonotypes between healthy human individuals. Measured with immunoSEQ multiplex PCR; TCRdb has only the in-frame clones, and not every one. The sample shows some 300,000 clones, less than 85% of them seen only once. Sequenced sample: memory CD4+ T cells sorted from blood. This sample's subset: CD45RA-negative fraction. The receptors derive from a man aged 30-40 years in good health.

This chain connects TRBV11-2 to TRBJ2-1; 12 bases align to TRBD2. V shed 5 bases, J shed 8 bases, and the junction held 4 bases outside the gene matches. This CDR3 is built from 14 residues. Looked up from germline, CDR1 is SGHAT and CDR2 is FQNNGV. The CDR3 DNA reads as TGTGCCAGCAGCCTAGCGGGAGGGTATGATGAGCAGTTCTTC. It is translated as CASSLAGGYDEQFF.

The rearrangement joins TRBV11-2 to TRBJ1-1, with TRBD1 matching over 7 bases. Per the germline V gene, CDR1 is SGHAT and CDR2 is FQNNGV. CDR3 size: 13 residues. V lost 3 bases and J lost 6; bases outside the gene matches: 4. The DNA of the CDR3 is TGTGCCAGCAGCTTTTGGCAGGGGGCTGAAGCTTTCTTT. Its translation: CASSFWQGAEAFF.

This clone has only a few counts. The V call is TRBV25-1, the J call TRBJ2-7; D not certain. The germline V and J ends were trimmed by 8 bases and 7 bases, with 12 bases remaining between them. Germline-derived CDR1 and CDR2 are MGHDK and SYGVNS. The CDR3 runs 11 residues. The CDR3 here is CASSRVGEQYF. The CDR3 DNA is TGTGCCAGCTCCCGGGTGGGAGAGCAGTACTTC.

As for this clone: The sample has other DNA sequences that encode this CDR3 too. The genes are TRBV7-3 and TRBJ1-1; no clear D. The V gene lost 5 bases and the J gene lost 1 base, with 8 bases spanning the gap. The CDR3 runs to 13 residues. Germline V gene lookup returns CDR1 SGHTA and CDR2 FQGTGA. DNA of the CDR3: TGTGCCAGCAGCCTATGGGGGAACACTGAAGCTTTCTTT. Translation: CASSLWGNTEAFF.

The rearrangement uses TRBV19 and TRBJ2-1; no firm D call. Germline CDR1 is LNHDA and CDR2 is SQIVND (reference sequence). Trimming took 3 bases from V and 6 from J, leaving 3 bases between them. The CDR3 has 11 residues. The CDR3, as DNA: TGTGCCAGTAGTATTTCCAATGAGCAGTTCTTC. Translation gives CASSISNEQFF.